This T cell receptor (beta chain) was captured in a study of tumor-infiltrating lymphocytes in primary liver carcinoma. The overall study: Staged T1-T3 N0M0, the tumors had sizes that ranged from about 4.2 to 10 cm across. Samples gave roughly 3.5 to 7.5 million productive TCRbeta reads, similar across tissue types.

Priming with a constant-region primer yielded TCR beta cDNA from 400 to 550 ng total RNA. Slightly modified ARM-PCR with three nested multiplex PCR rounds yielded TCR beta libraries. The first two PCR rounds, roughly 10 cycles each, used TRBV1-TRBV30 forward primers and a C-beta reverse primer. Using its own MiXCR run on the multiplex PCR reads, TCRdb lists one record per CDR3 protein. The data contain 75,000 to 90,000 distinct CDR3 sequences, roughly 72% of them singletons. CDR3 length: 15 residues. Per the germline V gene, CDR1 is SGHKS and CDR2 is YYEKEE (reference sequence). Findings and caveats of the study: Significantly greater top-250-clone fractions characterized tumors relative to blood (p = 0.039).

Taking 20-30 mg of unsorted bulk tissue, the authors co-extracted RNA and DNA. As concerns this clonotype: Its antigen is as yet unknown. Mismatch with germline at one junction end may stem from a read error.

The sample was liver tumor tissue from sampling region 1. Subset defined: tumor region T1, superior pole. J is TRBJ2-2 and V is TRBV5-5; D might be TRBD1 (6 bases). The sequence derives from a man in his forties with primary liver carcinoma and hepatitis B virus infection. The CDR3 loop reads CASTPGVANTGELLF. CDR3 sequence (DNA): TGTGCCAGCACCCCAGGGGTAGCCAACACCGGGGAGCTGTTATTT.